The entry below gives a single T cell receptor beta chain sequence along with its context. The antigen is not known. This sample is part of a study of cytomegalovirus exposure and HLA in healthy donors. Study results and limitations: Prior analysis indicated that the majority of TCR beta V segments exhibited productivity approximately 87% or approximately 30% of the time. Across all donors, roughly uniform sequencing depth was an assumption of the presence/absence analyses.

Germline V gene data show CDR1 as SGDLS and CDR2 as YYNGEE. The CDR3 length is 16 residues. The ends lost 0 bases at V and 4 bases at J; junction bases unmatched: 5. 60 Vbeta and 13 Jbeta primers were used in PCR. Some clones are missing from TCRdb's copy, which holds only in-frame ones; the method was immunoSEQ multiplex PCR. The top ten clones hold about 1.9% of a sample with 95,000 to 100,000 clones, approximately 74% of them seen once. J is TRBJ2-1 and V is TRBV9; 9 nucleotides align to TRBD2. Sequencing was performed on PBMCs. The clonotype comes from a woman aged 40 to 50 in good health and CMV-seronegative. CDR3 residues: CASSVASGGSYNEQFF. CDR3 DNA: TGTGCCAGCAGCGTAGCCAGCGGGGGGTCATACAATGAGCAGTTCTTC.